This TCR beta chain originates from a study of shared T cell receptors in the human thymus. J was trimmed by 7 bases and V by 3 bases; bases with no gene match: 9. Germline CDR1 reads LNHNV; CDR2 reads YYDKDF (reference sequence). There are 16 residues in the CDR3. Sequencing used immunoSEQ multiplex PCR; TCRdb keeps in-frame clones, though not all of them. The sample has 500,000 to 850,000 clones; over 75% are singletons. The same sample was also used in a study of human thymus T cells. That source reports: Corrective surgery for congenital heart defects was being performed on the healthy Finnish infants who served as donors. It was from resections taken during corrective heart surgery that the thymus tissue came. It looked as if thymic and blood repertoires used V and J genes in a biased way. Highly overlapping thymic repertoires among unrelated individuals were reported in related research.

V and J are TRBV15 and TRBJ2-1, with TRBD1 matching 10 bases. The receptor comes from a boy under two years old with a congenital heart defect. Source material: thymocytes. The CDR3 DNA follows: TGTGCCACCAGCAGGTATACCGGGACAGGGGAGAATGAGCAGTTCTTC. It is translated as CATSRYTGTGENEQFF.